What follows describes a single TCR beta chain. Its antigen is currently unknown. The data derive from a study of T cell responses to AZD1222 COVID-19 vaccine. Across the study: Whether given at about 4 or about 12 weeks, second doses were pooled. General observations from the study: Spike-specific TCRs gained breadth and depth after people received two AZD1222 doses. Repertoire sampling occurred only after the peak T cell response. Nearly half of spike-specific TCRs reportedly target variant regions that are unmutated in the B.1.351 and B.1.1.7 variants.

Per the germline V gene, CDR1 is SGDLS and CDR2 is YYNGEE. CDR3 length: 15 amino acids. V lost 4 bases and J lost 0; bases outside the gene matches: 2. The table came from immunoSEQ multiplex PCR; TCRdb's copy has only in-frame clones and leaves some out. The sample has around 160,000 clones; 90% to 95% are singletons. The chain recombines TRBV9 with TRBJ2-3; 10 bases are shared with TRBD2. The starting material was peripheral blood, obtained on day 0 of AZD1222 vaccination. This sequence originates from an adult in good health. For the CDR3, the DNA is TGTGCCAGCAGCAAGACTAGCGGGAGCACAGATACGCAGTATTTT. Its translation is CASSKTSGSTDTQYF.